One sample yielded the 23 T cell receptor beta chains listed below, sequenced in a study of cytotoxic CD8 clonotypes in ibrutinib-treated CLL. The repertoire was sequenced with immunoSEQ multiplex PCR; TCRdb's copy has only in-frame clones and lacks some. The sample gives fewer than 200,000 clones, around 80% of which show up once; 3.5% to 5.5% is in the top ten. The material sequenced was PBMCs, taken after 24 months of ibrutinib treatment. The receptors were sampled from a human donor with chronic lymphocytic leukemia.

The V gene is TRBV14, the J gene TRBJ1-2; tentatively, D is TRBD1 (5 bases). Germline V gene lookup returns CDR1 SGHDN and CDR2 FVKESK. The CDR3 has 15 amino acids. V lost 4 bases to trimming and J lost 2 bases, with 14 bases between them. CDR3 nucleotide sequence: TGTGCCAGCAGCCCACCCGGGACGGGGAACTATGGCTACACCTTC. It encodes CASSPPGTGNYGYTF.

The chain carries TRBV5-6 and TRBJ2-7; 10 bases line up with TRBD2. V trimming: 6 bases; J trimming: 3 bases; junction bases outside the gene matches: 3. Germline V gene lookup returns CDR1 SGHDT and CDR2 YYEEEE. The CDR3 sequence is 13 residues long. CDR3 in amino acids: CASNRLAGYEQYF. The DNA of the CDR3 is TGTGCCAGCAATAGACTAGCGGGCTACGAGCAGTACTTC.

The chain joins TRBV27 to TRBJ2-7, with no clear D. CDR3 length: 15 residues. The V gene lost 4 bases and the J gene lost 0 bases, with 13 bases spanning the gap. CDR1 and CDR2 (germline): MNHEY, SMNVEV (reference sequence). The CDR3 nucleotides are TGTGCCAGCAGTTCCCGCAGGTCTGGCTCCTACGAGCAGTACTTC. Translating gives CASSSRRSGSYEQYF.

This chain uses TRBV6-4 with TRBJ1-1; 8 bases agree with TRBD1. CDR1 MRHNA and CDR2 SNTAGT come from the germline V gene. V lost 6 bases and J lost 4; bases outside the gene matches: 7. The CDR3 consists of 14 residues. CDR3 in amino acids: CASSPRGQGTEAFF. The CDR3 coding sequence is TGTGCCAGCAGCCCTCGCGGACAGGGCACTGAAGCTTTCTTT.

Remarks on this clone: The limits of the CDR3 on the DNA are not certain, so only TCRdb's listed CDR3 is given. The V call is TRBV4-3, the J call TRBJ1-4. The CDR3 adds up to 17 amino acids, both ends counted. The V gene's germline CDR1 is LGHNA and CDR2 YSLEER. CDR3 loop: CASSQDLRARQNEKLFF.

V and J are TRBV27 and TRBJ1-1, with D maybe TRBD1 (5 bases). Trimming left V 0 bases short and J 4 bases short, with 18 bases between. The CDR3 length is 17 residues. CDR1 MNHEY and CDR2 SMNVEV come from the germline V gene (reference sequence). The CDR3 sequence: CASSLSPSTAAFTEAFF. As DNA, the CDR3 is TGTGCCAGCAGTTTATCCCCCTCGACAGCGGCGTTCACTGAAGCTTTCTTT.

The chain carries TRBV18 and TRBJ2-4; 8 bases agree with TRBD1. V was pared by 1 base and J by 9 bases, with 5 bases of the junction left unmatched. Per germline, CDR1 KGHSH and CDR2 LQKENI. The CDR3 consists of 14 residues. The CDR3 DNA sequence: TGTGCCAGCTCACCACTGAGACAGGGGTTCATTCAGTACTTC. Protein sequence: CASSPLRQGFIQYF.

V usage is TRBV4-2 and J usage is TRBJ1-5; 8 bases match TRBD1. CDR3 size: 14 residues. Germline assignment: CDR1 LGHNA and CDR2 YNFKEQ. V lost 3 bases and J lost 7; bases outside the gene matches: 5. CDR3 bases: TGTGCCAGCAGCCACTCCAGGGGGCAGCAGCCCCAGCATTTT. Translation: CASSHSRGQQPQHF.

This sequence joins TRBV6-6 and TRBJ2-1; TRBD1 aligns across 7 bases. Germline V gives CDR1 MNHNY, CDR2 SVGAGI (reference sequence). V gave up 4 bases and J gave up 0 bases; unmatched junction bases: 6. This CDR3 has 16 residues. The CDR3 DNA sequence: TGTGCCAGCAGTTTTGAATCAGGGGGCTCCTACAATGAGCAGTTCTTC. It codes for CASSFESGGSYNEQFF.

V is TRBV4-1 and J is TRBJ2-7; TRBD1 agrees at 7 bases. CDR1 and CDR2 from the germline V gene are MGHRA and YSYEKL. This CDR3 region has 14 residues. V shed 3 bases and J 6 bases; nucleotides not matched to a gene: 8. CDR3 in DNA: TGCGCCAGCAGCCATTCACAGGGGTGGGGCGAGCAGTACTTC. It yields the protein CASSHSQGWGEQYF.

This clone showed up just a few times. The chain has TRBV19 and TRBJ1-1; 9 bases are a match to TRBD1. The ends lost 5 bases at V and 6 bases at J; junction bases unmatched: 10. CDR3 length equals 15 residues. Per germline, CDR1 LNHDA and CDR2 SQIVND (reference sequence). CDR3 protein: CASSAGQGRTPEAFF. CDR3 nucleotide sequence: TGTGCCAGTAGTGCGGGACAGGGCAGAACGCCTGAAGCTTTCTTT.

This clone is a singleton in its sample. The V gene is TRBV11-2, the J gene TRBJ2-5; TRBD2 aligns across 9 bases. Trimming removed 1 base from V and 4 bases from J; junction bases left unmatched: 4. The CDR3 contains 15 residues. Germline CDR1 and CDR2: SGHAT and FQNNGV. CDR3 DNA: TGTGCCAGCAGCTTAGGACTAGCGGAAGCAGAGACCCAGTACTTC. Protein: CASSLGLAEAETQYF.

The gene calls are TRBV28 and TRBJ1-5, with TRBD1 matching over 9 bases. The junction had 10 bases not matched to a gene; V was cut back by 7 bases and J by 3 bases. CDR1 and CDR2 (germline): MDHEN, SYDVKM. This CDR3 is 16 amino acids long. DNA for the CDR3: TGTGCCAGCACCTTTCTCGGGACAGGGCCCAATCAGCCCCAGCATTTT. It translates to CASTFLGTGPNQPQHF.

The V gene is TRBV10-3, the J gene TRBJ2-7; 14 bases are a match to TRBD2. This CDR3 region has 16 residues. Unmatched junction bases numbered 5, after V lost 4 bases and J lost 3 bases. Germline-derived CDR1 and CDR2 are ENHRY and SYGVKD. In DNA, the CDR3 is TGTGCCATCAGTGGGGGACTAGCGGGGGATATCTACGAGCAGTACTTC. Protein sequence: CAISGGLAGDIYEQYF.

The gene calls are TRBV18 and TRBJ1-2; D uncertain. From germline, CDR1 is KGHSH and CDR2 LQKENI. Between the trimmed V and J ends, which lost 5 bases and 1 base, there was a span of 11 bases. The CDR3 is made up of 14 amino acids. The CDR3 region has the DNA TGTGCCAGCTCAATTAGTACCAGTAACTATGGCTACACCTTC. Translating it yields CASSISTSNYGYTF.

This chain connects TRBV10-3 to TRBJ2-7, with TRBD2 matching over 10 bases. Trimming removed 4 bases from V and 6 bases from J; junction bases left unmatched: 3. The CDR3 contains 13 residues. Germline V gene data show CDR1 as ENHRY and CDR2 as SYGVKD. DNA for the CDR3: TGTGCCATCAGTGTTGCTAGCGGGAGCGAGCAGTACTTC. Protein: CAISVASGSEQYF.

This sequence joins TRBV6-4 and TRBJ2-1, with 8 bases aligning to TRBD2. CDR1 and CDR2 (germline): MRHNA, SNTAGT. V trimming: 5 bases; J trimming: 4 bases; junction bases outside the gene matches: 1. CDR3 length: 13 amino acids. CDR3 in DNA: TGTGCCAGCAGTAGCGGGAGTTACAATGAGCAGTTCTTC. The encoded protein is CASSSGSYNEQFF.

This chain links TRBV5-1 with TRBJ2-3; a possible D gene is TRBD1 (6 bases). This CDR3 spans 14 amino acids. Trimming stripped 4 bases from V and 6 bases from J, with 15 bases between. Germline V gene lookup returns CDR1 SGHRS and CDR2 YFSETQ. The CDR3 reads CASSADSHQDTQYF. CDR3 DNA sequence: TGCGCCAGCAGCGCGGACAGCCACCAGGATACGCAGTATTTT.

V and J are TRBV5-1 and TRBJ1-1; 7 positions agree with TRBD1. The J segment lost 3 bases and the V segment lost 5 bases, leaving 4 bases of the junction unmatched. The CDR3 is 13 amino acids. Germline assignment: CDR1 SGHRS and CDR2 YFSETQ. CDR3 in amino acids: CASRTDRDTEAFF. CDR3 DNA sequence: TGCGCCAGCAGAACAGACAGGGACACTGAAGCTTTCTTT.

This clone was detected a few times. The CDR3 reads CASSSAPTPSGVQKLFF. Here the CDR3 DNA reads TGTGCCAGCAGCTCCGCCCCGACTCCCTCAGGCGTACAAAAACTGTTTTTT. The chain uses TRBV7-9 and TRBJ1-4, with no clear D. Germline loops: CDR1 SEHNR, CDR2 FQNEAQ (reference sequence). The V gene lost 4 bases and the J gene lost 9 bases, with 24 bases spanning the gap. The CDR3 consists of 17 residues.

V is TRBV30 and J is TRBJ2-7, with D possibly called TRBD1 or TRBD2 (6 bases each). V lost 2 bases and J 1 base, leaving 9 bases between the germline ends. The CDR3 loop spans 13 amino acids. Germline CDR1 reads GTSNPN; CDR2 reads SVGIG (reference sequence). CDR3 DNA: TGTGCCTGGAGTAGGGGGGTGTCCTACGAGCAGTACTTC. Encoded protein: CAWSRGVSYEQYF.

The chain carries TRBV29-1 and TRBJ1-4; 8 bases agree with TRBD1. Germline trimming cut 4 bases from V and 7 bases from J; bases unmatched to any gene: 5. The CDR3 is 13 amino acids. From germline, CDR1 is SQVTM and CDR2 ANQGSEA. The CDR3 nucleotides are TGCAGCGTTGGTCAGGGGGCGGGTGAAAAACTGTTTTTT. Its translation: CSVGQGAGEKLFF.

The chain couples TRBV19 to TRBJ1-1, with D uncertain. CDR3 length: 12 amino acids. V was clipped by 9 bases and J by 11 bases, with 19 bases between them. The germline V gene encodes CDR1 LNHDA and CDR2 SQIVND (reference sequence). The CDR3 region is CASRDRNSGAFF. The CDR3 nucleotides read TGTGCCAGCCGGGATCGAAACAGCGGGGCTTTCTTT.